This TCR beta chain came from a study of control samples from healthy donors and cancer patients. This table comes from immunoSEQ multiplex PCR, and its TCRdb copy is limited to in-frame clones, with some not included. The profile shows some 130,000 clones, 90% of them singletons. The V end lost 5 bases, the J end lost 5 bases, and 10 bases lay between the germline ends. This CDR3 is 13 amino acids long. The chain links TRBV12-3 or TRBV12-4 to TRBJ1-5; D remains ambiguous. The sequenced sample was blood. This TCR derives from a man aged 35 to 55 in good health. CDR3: CASSQQDYQPQHF. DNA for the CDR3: TGTGCCAGCAGTCAGCAGGATTATCAGCCCCAGCATTTT.